The TCR beta chain described here comes from a study of blood T cell repertoires in COVID-19. Libraries were prepared by immunoSEQ multiplex PCR; TCRdb keeps only in-frame clonotypes and omits some of them. This sample carries about 99,000 clones, about 83% of them seen once, and the ten largest clones take just under 2%. Germline lookup yields CDR1 MDHEN and CDR2 SYDVKM. This CDR3 has 15 amino acids. The V and J ends lost 6 bases and 7 bases, in that order; junction bases with no gene match: 12. The sequencing sample was made of peripheral blood. The V gene is TRBV28, the J gene TRBJ2-1, with 7 bases lining up with TRBD1. This sequence originates from a man between 65 and 85 years old with active or convalescent COVID-19. The CDR3 DNA is TGTGCCAGCAGCCCGGGGACAGCGGAGAGTAATGAGCAGTTCTTC. Protein sequence: CASSPGTAESNEQFF. Complete variable domain (other parts from reference TRBV28 and TRBJ2-1): DVKVTQSSRYLVKRTGEKVFLECVQDMDHENMFWYRQDPGLGLRLIYFSYDVKMKEKGDIPEGYSVSREKKERFSLILESASTNQTSMYLCASSPGTAESNEQFFGPGTRLTVL.